Presented here are 26 T cell receptor beta chains from one specimen sequenced in a study of cytomegalovirus exposure and HLA in healthy donors. Vbeta (60) and Jbeta (13) primers were used in the PCR. The assay was immunoSEQ multiplex PCR, and TCRdb's table has in-frame clones only and misses some. This sample has about 140,000 clones, with 73% found just once. The sample consisted of PBMCs. All receptors come from a human donor in good health.

J is TRBJ1-6 and V is TRBV27; D uncertain. Per the germline V gene, CDR1 is MNHEY and CDR2 is SMNVEV (reference sequence). CDR3 size: 13 residues. V dropped 5 bases and J dropped 4 bases, with 6 bases sitting between them. The CDR3 DNA is TGTGCCAGCAGTGTCCAGTATAATTCACCCCTCCACTTT. Its protein product is CASSVQYNSPLHF.

The chain uses TRBV2 and TRBJ2-1; TRBD1 matches 9 bases. The length of the CDR3 is 12 residues. The germline V gene has CDR1 SNHLY and CDR2 FYNNEI. Trimming at V came to 8 bases and at J to 6 bases, leaving 2 bases not matched to a gene. The CDR3: CASRDRVNEQFF. For the CDR3, the DNA is TGTGCCAGCCGGGACAGGGTCAATGAGCAGTTCTTC.

Remarks on this clone: One end of the junction does not line up with germline, which may come from a read error. The chain uses TRBV7-9 and TRBJ2-4; D perhaps matches TRBD2 (6 bases). The CDR3 contains 16 residues. CDR1 and CDR2 from the germline V gene are SEHNR and FQNEAQ (reference sequence). As DNA, the CDR3 is TGTTCCAGCAGCCTAAACCCAGGGAGGGCCAAAAACATTCAGTACTTC. Amino acid sequence: CSSSLNPGRAKNIQYF.

The V call is TRBV7-8, the J call TRBJ1-5; no reliable D call. The CDR3 has 13 amino acids. Looked up from germline, CDR1 is SGHVS and CDR2 is FQNEAQ. Deletions cut 6 bases from V and 2 bases from J, with 8 bases between. The CDR3 sequence: CASSSGGNQPQHF. The CDR3 coding sequence is TGTGCCAGCAGTAGCGGGGGCAATCAGCCCCAGCATTTT.

The gene calls are TRBV2 and TRBJ2-5; 14 bases are shared with TRBD2. This CDR3 comprises 17 residues. CDR1 and CDR2 from the germline V gene are SNHLY and FYNNEI. Trimming took 1 base from V and 5 from J; bases not matched to a gene: 6. The CDR3 loop reads CASSEGLAGGIRETQYF. Here the CDR3 DNA reads TGTGCCAGCAGTGAAGGACTAGCGGGGGGGATTCGGGAGACCCAGTACTTC.

As DNA, the CDR3 is TGCGCCAGCACCTCCGGTCGGGGCACCGGGGAGCTGTTTTTT. The encoded protein is CASTSGRGTGELFF. The V call is TRBV10-1, the J call TRBJ2-2; possible D gene TRBD2, 5 bases. The CDR3 consists of 14 residues. Trimming left V 7 bases short and J 4 bases short, with 13 bases between. Germline loops: CDR1 WNHNN, CDR2 SYGVQD (reference sequence).

The chain joins TRBV7-9 to TRBJ1-1, with D possibly matching TRBD1 (6 bases). Trimming removed 6 bases at V and 1 base at J, with 15 bases between. CDR1 is SEHNR and CDR2 is FQNEAQ in the germline V gene (reference sequence). The CDR3 spans 15 residues. The CDR3 protein is CASSRAGAPNTEAFF. The CDR3 nucleotides read TGTGCCAGCAGTCGTGCAGGGGCCCCGAACACTGAAGCTTTCTTT.

Only a few counts were recorded for this clone. The chain links TRBV4-1 to TRBJ2-7; 7 bases are a match to TRBD2. CDR3 length: 13 amino acids. Germline V gives CDR1 MGHRA, CDR2 YSYEKL. V lost 1 base to trimming and J lost 7 bases; unmatched junction nucleotides: 4. The CDR3 DNA is TGCGCCAGCAGCCAAGCGGGTAGCGGGGAGCAGTACTTC. Amino acid sequence: CASSQAGSGEQYF.

The CDR3 nucleotides are TGTGCCAGCAGCGTAGGACTAGCGGGAGAGGGAGAGACCCAGTACTTC. Protein sequence: CASSVGLAGEGETQYF. The chain joins TRBV9 to TRBJ2-5; 12 nucleotides agree with TRBD2. The CDR3 spans 16 residues. Looked up from germline, CDR1 is SGDLS and CDR2 is YYNGEE. V was pared by 0 bases and J by 4 bases, with 4 bases of the junction left unmatched. Drawing the rest from reference TRBV9 and TRBJ2-5, the complete variable domain is DSGVTQTPKHLITATGQRVTLRCSPRSGDLSVYWYQQSLDQGLQFLIQYYNGEERAKGNILERFSAQQFPDLHSELNLSSLELGDSALYFCASSVGLAGEGETQYFGPGTRLLVL.

The rearrangement uses TRBV6-5 and TRBJ2-7; 7 bases map to TRBD2. This CDR3 has 15 residues. Unmatched junction bases numbered 11, after V lost 5 bases and J lost 4 bases. Germline V gene sequence: CDR1 MNHEY, CDR2 SVGAGI. The CDR3: CASSPPGLGGYEQYF. The DNA for the CDR3 is TGTGCCAGCAGTCCTCCTGGACTAGGTGGGTACGAGCAGTACTTC.

The CDR3 sequence: CASSDTGGNGYTF. In DNA form, the CDR3 reads TGTGCCAGCAGTGATACAGGGGGCAACGGCTACACCTTC. The chain links TRBV28 to TRBJ1-2, with 9 bases aligning to TRBD1. Germline values: CDR1 MDHEN, CDR2 SYDVKM. The CDR3 length is 13 residues. The V segment lost 5 bases and the J segment 8 bases; nucleotides outside the gene matches: 6.

This chain joins TRBV28 and TRBJ1-2; D unresolved. The CDR3 loop spans 13 amino acids. The V gene's germline CDR1 is MDHEN and CDR2 SYDVKM. V lost 6 bases and J lost 0, with 8 bases in between. The CDR3 is CASREAANYGYTF. Here the CDR3 DNA reads TGTGCCAGCAGGGAGGCCGCTAACTATGGCTACACCTTC.

The chain links TRBV7-9 to TRBJ1-1, with 7 bases that match TRBD1. Trimming cost V 4 bases and J 5 bases; bases outside gene matches: 4. This CDR3 contains 13 residues. From germline, CDR1 is SEHNR and CDR2 FQNEAQ (reference sequence). The CDR3 protein is CASSSDRVTEAFF. In DNA form, the CDR3 reads TGTGCCAGCAGCTCCGACAGGGTGACTGAAGCTTTCTTT.

This chain uses TRBV2 with TRBJ2-4; D remains ambiguous. V was trimmed by 5 bases and J by 0 bases, leaving 11 bases between them. Germline CDR1 reads SNHLY; CDR2 reads FYNNEI. The CDR3 length is 15 residues. The CDR3 reads CASSIPGGAKNIQYF. The CDR3, as DNA: TGTGCCAGCAGTATACCAGGTGGAGCCAAAAACATTCAGTACTTC. The full variable domain, in which reference TRBV2 and TRBJ2-4 provide the parts outside the CDR3, is EPEVTQTPSHQVTQMGQEVILRCVPISNHLYFYWYRQILGQKVEFLVSFYNNEISEKSEIFDDQFSVERPDGSNFTLKIRSTKLEDSAMYFCASSIPGGAKNIQYFGAGTRLSVL.

This rearrangement joins TRBV7-2 to TRBJ2-5; 8 bases match TRBD1. The V and J ends lost 6 bases and 5 bases, in that order; junction bases with no gene match: 8. The CDR3 covers 14 residues. Per the germline V gene, CDR1 is SGHTA and CDR2 is FQGNSA. The chain's CDR3 is CASSSPGGWETQYF. Here the CDR3 DNA reads TGTGCCAGCAGTTCCCCAGGGGGCTGGGAGACCCAGTACTTC.

The genes are TRBV27 and TRBJ2-1, with TRBD2 identical over 12 bases. V shed 0 bases, J shed 5 bases, and the junction held 2 bases outside the gene matches. CDR1 MNHEY and CDR2 SMNVEV come from the germline V gene (reference sequence). This CDR3 spans 16 amino acids. The CDR3 bases are TGTGCCAGCAGTTTATCCGGACTAGCGGGAAACAATGAGCAGTTCTTC. It yields the protein CASSLSGLAGNNEQFF.

The chain carries TRBV29-1 and TRBJ2-7; D may be TRBD1 (5 bases). CDR1 is SQVTM and CDR2 is ANQGSEA in the germline V gene. Trimming cost V 5 bases and J 1 base, with 9 bases left between them. The CDR3 has 12 residues. The CDR3 here is CSVSGPSYEQYF. DNA of the CDR3: TGCAGCGTTTCAGGGCCTTCCTACGAGCAGTACTTC.

The rearrangement links TRBV27 to TRBJ2-1; 11 positions agree with TRBD1. Germline V lookup: CDR1 MNHEY, CDR2 SMNVEV (reference sequence). After removal of 6 bases from V and 3 bases from J, the junction contained 13 bases not matched to a gene. The CDR3 runs to 18 residues. CDR3 sequence (DNA): TGTGCCAGCAGATCCCATGGCTACGGGACAGGGGGCTACAATGAGCAGTTCTTC. Encoded protein: CASRSHGYGTGGYNEQFF.

The chain has TRBV2 and TRBJ1-2; D is uncertain. Germline lookup yields CDR1 SNHLY and CDR2 FYNNEI. Trimming removed 4 bases from V and 8 bases from J, with 23 bases in between. The CDR3 consists of 16 residues. As DNA, the CDR3 is TGTGCCAGCAGTGGTGACACGGGAACCGTGAATAGCGGCTACACCTTC. Residues: CASSGDTGTVNSGYTF.

This chain connects TRBV6-1 to TRBJ2-3, with D perhaps matching TRBD1 or TRBD2 (6 bases each). Looked up from germline, CDR1 is MNHNS and CDR2 is SASEGT. Between the trimmed V and J ends, which lost 5 bases and 4 bases, there was a span of 10 bases. This CDR3 contains 13 residues. In DNA form, the CDR3 reads TGTGCCAGCAGTCAAGGGGGGCCAGATACGCAGTATTTT. It encodes CASSQGGPDTQYF.

V and J are TRBV7-2 and TRBJ1-2; D is unresolved. Germline V gene lookup returns CDR1 SGHTA and CDR2 FQGNSA. Trimming pared 5 bases from V and 4 bases from J, leaving 8 bases between. The CDR3 spans 12 residues. The CDR3 region has the DNA TGTGCCAGCAGCCCCGGAGGCTATGGCTACACCTTC. Translating it yields CASSPGGYGYTF.

The genes are TRBV27 and TRBJ2-3; TRBD2 matches at 12 bases. The V and J ends lost 6 bases and 5 bases, in that order; junction bases with no gene match: 3. CDR3 size: 14 residues. Germline assignment: CDR1 MNHEY and CDR2 SMNVEV (reference sequence). The CDR3 here is CASSLAGGQDTQYF. The CDR3 coding sequence is TGTGCCAGCAGCCTAGCGGGAGGGCAAGATACGCAGTATTTT.

This clone showed up just a few times. V gene TRBV27 combines with J gene TRBJ2-1; 8 bases agree with TRBD2. This CDR3 contains 14 residues. Germline loops: CDR1 MNHEY, CDR2 SMNVEV (reference sequence). Trimming cost V 6 bases and J 2 bases; bases outside gene matches: 3. This chain's CDR3 is CASRSGGTYNEQFF. The CDR3 DNA follows: TGTGCCAGCAGAAGCGGGGGTACCTACAATGAGCAGTTCTTC.

The chain uses TRBV5-1 and TRBJ2-1; TRBD1 matches 8 bases. J was trimmed by 7 bases and V by 4 bases; bases with no gene match: 16. The CDR3 has 17 amino acids. CDR1 and CDR2 (germline): SGHRS, YFSETQ. CDR3 sequence (DNA): TGCGCCAGCAGCATCAAGGTAGCGGACAGGGTCACAAATGAGCAGTTCTTC. It yields the protein CASSIKVADRVTNEQFF.

This chain connects TRBV7-9 to TRBJ1-2, with 7 bases that match TRBD1. The junction had 8 bases not matched to a gene; V was cut back by 0 bases and J by 4 bases. Germline V lookup: CDR1 SEHNR, CDR2 FQNEAQ (reference sequence). The CDR3 loop spans 16 amino acids. The CDR3 region has the DNA TGTGCCAGCAGCTTAGCTGAGAGACAGGGTGGCTATGGCTACACCTTC. Its translation is CASSLAERQGGYGYTF.

The chain has TRBV5-1 and TRBJ2-3; a possible D gene is TRBD2 (6 bases). Trimming pared 0 bases from V and 5 bases from J, leaving 10 bases between. This CDR3 has 14 residues. CDR1 is SGHRS and CDR2 is YFSETQ in the germline V gene. CDR3 coding DNA: TGCGCCAGCAGCTTGGCTAGCGTCGAAGATACGCAGTATTTT. Its protein product is CASSLASVEDTQYF.